This T cell receptor beta chain was observed in a study of OX40 agonist ivuxolimab in advanced cancers. In the study overall: The group had a mean age of about 64 years, ranged from roughly 20 to 80, and was 75% to 85% male.

Trimming pared 10 bases from V and 7 bases from J, leaving 22 bases between. Germline CDR1 reads ENHRY; CDR2 reads SYGVKD. The CDR3 totals 14 residues. Study findings and constraints: Partly responding patients at 0.1-3.0 mg/kg showed some of the smallest clonal expansion.

TCRdb's copy holds only in-frame clones and misses some; the assay was immunoSEQ multiplex PCR. The profile shows some 140,000 clones, about 93% of them singletons. Remarks on this clone: Antigen: not known.

The J gene is TRBJ1-2, the V gene TRBV10-3; possible D gene TRBD1, 5 bases. The clonotype comes from an adult with an advanced solid tumor such as melanoma, head and neck, liver or kidney cancer. Specimen: CD4+ or CD8+ T cells sorted from blood, collected in a trial of the OX40 agonist ivuxolimab. CDR3 residues: CATGMVSGTRGYTF. CDR3 DNA sequence: TGTGCCACCGGGATGGTATCGGGGACCCGTGGCTACACCTTC.